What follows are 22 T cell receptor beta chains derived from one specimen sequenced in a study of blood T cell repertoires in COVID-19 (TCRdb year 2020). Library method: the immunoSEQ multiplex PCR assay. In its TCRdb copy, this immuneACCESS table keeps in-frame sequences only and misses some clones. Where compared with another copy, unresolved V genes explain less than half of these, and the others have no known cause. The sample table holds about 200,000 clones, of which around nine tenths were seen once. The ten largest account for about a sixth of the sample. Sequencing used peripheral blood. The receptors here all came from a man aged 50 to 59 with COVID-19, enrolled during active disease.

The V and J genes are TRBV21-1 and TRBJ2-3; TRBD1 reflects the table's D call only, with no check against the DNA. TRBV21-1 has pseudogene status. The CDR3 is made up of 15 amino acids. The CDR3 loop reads CASDRDRVSTDTQYF. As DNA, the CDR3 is TGTGCCAGCGACCGGGACAGGGTGAGCACAGATACGCAGTATTTT.

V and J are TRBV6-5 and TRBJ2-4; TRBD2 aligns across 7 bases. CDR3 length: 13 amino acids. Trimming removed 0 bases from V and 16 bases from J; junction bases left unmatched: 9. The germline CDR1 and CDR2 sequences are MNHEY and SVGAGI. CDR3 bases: TGTGCCAGCAGTTACTCCGGGGGGTGGGGAGAATACTTC. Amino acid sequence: CASSYSGGWGEYF.

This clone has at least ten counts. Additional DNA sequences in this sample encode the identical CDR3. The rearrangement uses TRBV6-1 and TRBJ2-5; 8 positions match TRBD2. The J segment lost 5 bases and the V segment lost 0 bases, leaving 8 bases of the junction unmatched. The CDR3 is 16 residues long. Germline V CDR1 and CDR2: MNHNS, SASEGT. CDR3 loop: CASSEAGRGAGETQYF. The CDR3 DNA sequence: TGTGCCAGCAGTGAAGCGGGGCGGGGGGCGGGGGAGACCCAGTACTTC.

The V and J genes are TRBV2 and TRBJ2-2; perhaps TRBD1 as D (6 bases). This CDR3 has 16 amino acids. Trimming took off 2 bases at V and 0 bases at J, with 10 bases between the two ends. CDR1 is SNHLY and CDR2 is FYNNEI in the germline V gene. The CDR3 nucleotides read TGTGCCAGCAGTGAATGGGACATCGCGAACACCGGGGAGCTGTTTTTT. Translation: CASSEWDIANTGELFF.

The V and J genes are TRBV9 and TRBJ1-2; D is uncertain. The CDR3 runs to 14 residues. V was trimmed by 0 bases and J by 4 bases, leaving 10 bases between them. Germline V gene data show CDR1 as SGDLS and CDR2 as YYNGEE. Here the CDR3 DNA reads TGTGCCAGCAGCGTAGCTGGGTCGGGCTATGGCTACACCTTC. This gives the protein CASSVAGSGYGYTF.

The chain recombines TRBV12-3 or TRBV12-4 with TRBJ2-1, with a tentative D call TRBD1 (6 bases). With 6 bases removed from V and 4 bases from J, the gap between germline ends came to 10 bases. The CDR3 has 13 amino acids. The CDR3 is CASRTGQYNEQFF. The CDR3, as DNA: TGTGCCAGCAGAACCGGACAGTACAATGAGCAGTTCTTC.

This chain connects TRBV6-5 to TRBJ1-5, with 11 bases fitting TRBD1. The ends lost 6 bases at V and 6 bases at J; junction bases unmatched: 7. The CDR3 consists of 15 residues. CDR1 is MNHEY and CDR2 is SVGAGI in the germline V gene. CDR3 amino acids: CASRAGQGGTQPQHF. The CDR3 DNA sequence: TGTGCCAGCAGGGCGGGACAGGGGGGAACTCAGCCCCAGCATTTT.

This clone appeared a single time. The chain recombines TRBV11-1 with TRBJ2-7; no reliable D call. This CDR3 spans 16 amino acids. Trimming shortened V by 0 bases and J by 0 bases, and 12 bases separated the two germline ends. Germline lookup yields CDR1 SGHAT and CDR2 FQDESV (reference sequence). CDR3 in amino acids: CASSLARWRSSYEQYF. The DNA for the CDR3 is TGTGCCAGCAGCTTAGCGCGGTGGCGGAGCTCCTACGAGCAGTACTTC.

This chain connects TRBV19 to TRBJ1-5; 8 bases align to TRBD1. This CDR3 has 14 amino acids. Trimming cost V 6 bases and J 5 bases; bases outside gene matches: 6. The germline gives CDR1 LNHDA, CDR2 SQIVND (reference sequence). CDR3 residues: CASSQAGGHQPQHF. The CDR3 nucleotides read TGTGCCAGTAGCCAAGCAGGGGGCCATCAGCCCCAGCATTTT.

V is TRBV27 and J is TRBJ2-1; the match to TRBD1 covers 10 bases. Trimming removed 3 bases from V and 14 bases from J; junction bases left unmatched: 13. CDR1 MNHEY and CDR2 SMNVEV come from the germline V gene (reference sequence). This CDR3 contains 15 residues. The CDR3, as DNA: TGTGCCAGCAGTTTTTGGACAGGGGGAATGTTTATGGAGTTCTTC. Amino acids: CASSFWTGGMFMEFF.

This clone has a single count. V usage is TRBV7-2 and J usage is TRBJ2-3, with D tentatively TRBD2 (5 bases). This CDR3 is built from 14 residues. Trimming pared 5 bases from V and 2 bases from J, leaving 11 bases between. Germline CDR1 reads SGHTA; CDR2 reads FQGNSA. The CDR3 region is CASSNGLDTDTQYF. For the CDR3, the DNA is TGTGCCAGCAGCAATGGACTGGACACAGATACGCAGTATTTT.

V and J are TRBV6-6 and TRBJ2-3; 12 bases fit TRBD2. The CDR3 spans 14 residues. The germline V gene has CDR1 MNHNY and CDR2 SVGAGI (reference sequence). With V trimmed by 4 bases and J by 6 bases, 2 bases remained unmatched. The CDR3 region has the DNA TGTGCCAGCAGTTCTAGCGGGGGGGGTGATACGCAGTATTTT. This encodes CASSSSGGGDTQYF.

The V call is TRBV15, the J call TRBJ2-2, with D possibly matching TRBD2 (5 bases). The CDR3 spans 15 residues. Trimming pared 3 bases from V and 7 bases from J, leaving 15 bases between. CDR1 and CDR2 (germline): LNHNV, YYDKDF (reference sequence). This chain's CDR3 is CATSRERTSLGELFF. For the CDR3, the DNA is TGTGCCACCAGCAGGGAGCGGACGAGCCTCGGGGAGCTGTTTTTT.

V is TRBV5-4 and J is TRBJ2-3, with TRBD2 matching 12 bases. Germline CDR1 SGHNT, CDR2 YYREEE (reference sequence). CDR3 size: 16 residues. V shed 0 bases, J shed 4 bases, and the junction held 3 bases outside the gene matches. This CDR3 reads CASSLGLAGEADTQYF. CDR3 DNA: TGTGCCAGCAGCTTGGGACTAGCGGGAGAGGCAGATACGCAGTATTTT.

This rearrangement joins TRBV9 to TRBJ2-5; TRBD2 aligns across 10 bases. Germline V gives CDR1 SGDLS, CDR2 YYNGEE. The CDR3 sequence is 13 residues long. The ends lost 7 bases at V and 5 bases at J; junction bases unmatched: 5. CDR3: CASGVAGGETQYF. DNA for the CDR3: TGTGCCAGCGGAGTAGCGGGAGGTGAGACCCAGTACTTC.

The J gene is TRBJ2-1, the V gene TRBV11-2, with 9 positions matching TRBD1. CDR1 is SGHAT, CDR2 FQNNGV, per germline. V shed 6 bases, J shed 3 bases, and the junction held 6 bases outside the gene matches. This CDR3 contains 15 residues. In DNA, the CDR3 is TGTGCCAGCAGTCCAGACAGGGGGGTCTACAATGAGCAGTTCTTC. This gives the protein CASSPDRGVYNEQFF.

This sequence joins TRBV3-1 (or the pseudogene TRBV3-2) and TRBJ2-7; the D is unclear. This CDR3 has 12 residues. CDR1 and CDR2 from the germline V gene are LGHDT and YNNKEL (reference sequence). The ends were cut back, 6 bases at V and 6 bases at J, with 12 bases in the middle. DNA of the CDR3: TGTGCCAGCAGTCTCCCCCCCGGCGAGCAGTACTTC. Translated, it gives CASSLPPGEQYF.

The chain's CDR3 is CAWSKLTGSNSPLHF. In nucleotides, the CDR3 is TGTGCCTGGAGTAAACTGACAGGTTCGAATTCACCCCTCCACTTT. The rearrangement links TRBV30 to TRBJ1-6; D is possibly TRBD1 (6 bases). Trimming took off 2 bases at V and 7 bases at J, with 15 bases between the two ends. This CDR3 spans 15 amino acids. Per the germline V gene, CDR1 is GTSNPN and CDR2 is SVGIG (reference sequence).

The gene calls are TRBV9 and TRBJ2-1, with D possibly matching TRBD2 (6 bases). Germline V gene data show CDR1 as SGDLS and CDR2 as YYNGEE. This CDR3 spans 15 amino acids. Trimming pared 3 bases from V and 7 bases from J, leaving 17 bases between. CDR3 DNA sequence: TGTGCCAGCAGCGCCTTCCCCCGGGGGTTGAATGAGCAGTTCTTC. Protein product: CASSAFPRGLNEQFF. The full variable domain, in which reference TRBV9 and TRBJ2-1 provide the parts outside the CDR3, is DSGVTQTPKHLITATGQRVTLRCSPRSGDLSVYWYQQSLDQGLQFLIQYYNGEERAKGNILERFSAQQFPDLHSELNLSSLELGDSALYFCASSAFPRGLNEQFFGPGTRLTVL.

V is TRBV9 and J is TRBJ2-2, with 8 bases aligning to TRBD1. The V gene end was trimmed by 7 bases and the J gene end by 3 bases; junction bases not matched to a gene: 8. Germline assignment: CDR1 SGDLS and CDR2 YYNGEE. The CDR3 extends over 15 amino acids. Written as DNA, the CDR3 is TGTGCCAGCGAAGGGCAGGGGGCCGACACCGGGGAGCTGTTTTTT. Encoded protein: CASEGQGADTGELFF.

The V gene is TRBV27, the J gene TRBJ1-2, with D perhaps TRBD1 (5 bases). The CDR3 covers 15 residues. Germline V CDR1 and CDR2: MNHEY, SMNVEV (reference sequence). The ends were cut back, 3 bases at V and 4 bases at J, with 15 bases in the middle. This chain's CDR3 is CASSFGSEGVYGYTF. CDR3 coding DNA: TGTGCCAGCAGTTTTGGGTCGGAAGGGGTCTATGGCTACACCTTC.

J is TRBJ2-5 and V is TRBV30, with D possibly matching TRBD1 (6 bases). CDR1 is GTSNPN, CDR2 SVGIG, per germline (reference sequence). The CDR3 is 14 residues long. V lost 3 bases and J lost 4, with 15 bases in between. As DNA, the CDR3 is TGTGCCTGGAGCGTCGGACAGACGGGAGAGACCCAGTACTTC. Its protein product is CAWSVGQTGETQYF.